This TCR beta chain originates from a study of blood T cells in healthy people across ages. The CDR3 runs 16 residues. The germline gives CDR1 MNHEY, CDR2 SVGEGT. V was cut by 6 bases and J by 4 bases, with 19 bases left in between. A sample-barcoded 5' primer and a J-beta primer mix were used in a second PCR of roughly 7 to 12 cycles. TCRdb fed the 5' RACE reads into MiXCR, producing one record per CDR3 protein. The sample yields about 640,000 distinct CDR3 sequences, roughly 58% seen once. This receptor was taken from a man in his sixties in good health. Sequencing was done on a sample of blood. This sequence joins TRBV6-2 or TRBV6-3 and TRBJ1-5; D may be TRBD1 (5 bases). The CDR3 DNA follows: TGTGCCAGCAGCCGGGGGGTAGTCGGGGGGAATCAGCCCCAGCATTTT. Amino acid sequence: CASSRGVVGGNQPQHF.